The rows below give T cell receptor beta chains drawn from one sample of a study of cytotoxic CD8 clonotypes in ibrutinib-treated CLL. Sequencing used immunoSEQ multiplex PCR; TCRdb keeps in-frame clones, though not all of them. In the table there are fewer than 400,000 clones, 67% of which are singletons. The material was PBMCs, obtained after 36 months of ibrutinib treatment. These receptors originate from a human donor with chronic lymphocytic leukemia. The CDR3 runs from the conserved cysteine through the conserved F or W. Fields, in order: V gene, CDR3 length, clone size, D gene, J gene, CDR3 DNA, CDR3 protein. The D gene is left open where the match is weak. The listing skips clone size in some rows; elsewhere it reads once, few, many or a size class.

v_call: TRBV5-1; cdr3_length: 13; clone_size: NA; d_call: NA; j_call: TRBJ2-5; cdr3_nt: TGCGCCAGCAGCCCAACAGGGCCAGAGACCCAGTACTTC; cdr3_aa: CASSPTGPETQYF
v_call: TRBV6-1; cdr3_length: 14; clone_size: NA; d_call: NA; j_call: TRBJ1-2; cdr3_nt: TGTGCCAGCACCGCTTGGGTTGGCCCATGGGGCTACACCTTC; cdr3_aa: CASTAWVGPWGYTF
v_call: TRBV28; cdr3_length: 13; clone_size: few; d_call: NA; j_call: TRBJ2-7; cdr3_nt: TGTGCCAGCAGTTCAGTCCTTGGCCACGAGCAGTACTTC; cdr3_aa: CASSSVLGHEQYF
v_call: TRBV29-1; cdr3_length: 13; clone_size: few; d_call: NA; j_call: TRBJ1-1; cdr3_nt: TGCAGCGTCCAGTCCCGACAGACGACTGAAGCTTTCTTT; cdr3_aa: CSVQSRQTTEAFF
v_call: TRBV5-1; cdr3_length: 14; clone_size: NA; d_call: TRBD1; j_call: TRBJ2-7; cdr3_nt: TGCGCCAGCAGCCGCTCCGGGACAGGGGACGAGCAGTACTTC; cdr3_aa: CASSRSGTGDEQYF
v_call: TRBV15; cdr3_length: 16; clone_size: NA; d_call: NA; j_call: TRBJ2-7; cdr3_nt: TGTGCCACCAGCAGAACCAGGGGAGGGCTCTACTACGAGCAGTACTTC; cdr3_aa: CATSRTRGGLYYEQYF
v_call: TRBV19; cdr3_length: 12; clone_size: NA; d_call: NA; j_call: TRBJ2-2; cdr3_nt: TGTGCCAGTAGTAGCGGCACCGGGGAGCTGTTTTTT; cdr3_aa: CASSSGTGELFF
v_call: TRBV7-8; cdr3_length: 19; clone_size: NA; d_call: NA; j_call: TRBJ2-4; cdr3_nt: TGTGCCAGCAGCTTTGGGCAAGAATTCTCCAGATTAGCCAAAAACATTCAGTACTTC; cdr3_aa: CASSFGQEFSRLAKNIQYF
v_call: TRBV28; cdr3_length: 13; clone_size: NA; d_call: TRBD2; j_call: TRBJ2-1; cdr3_nt: TGTGCCAGCATACTAGCGGGGGGTAATGAGCAGTTCTTC; cdr3_aa: CASILAGGNEQFF
v_call: TRBV28; cdr3_length: 16; clone_size: NA; d_call: NA; j_call: TRBJ2-4; cdr3_nt: TGTGCCAGCAGTCACCGGTCACAGATGGCCAAAAACATTCAGTACTTC; cdr3_aa: CASSHRSQMAKNIQYF
v_call: TRBV27; cdr3_length: 15; clone_size: NA; d_call: NA; j_call: TRBJ2-5; cdr3_nt: TGTGCCAGCAGTTTGGGTAGGGTCAGGGGCGAGACCCAGTACTTC; cdr3_aa: CASSLGRVRGETQYF
v_call: TRBV5-1; cdr3_length: 19; clone_size: NA; d_call: TRBD1; j_call: TRBJ2-3; cdr3_nt: TGCGCCAGCAGCTCTAAAACCGGGACAGCAAAGGCTAGCACAGATACGCAGTATTTT; cdr3_aa: CASSSKTGTAKASTDTQYF
v_call: TRBV9; cdr3_length: 13; clone_size: NA; d_call: NA; j_call: TRBJ2-7; cdr3_nt: TGTGCCAGCAGCGACCACACCAACTACGAGCAGTACTTC; cdr3_aa: CASSDHTNYEQYF
v_call: TRBV5-1; cdr3_length: 14; clone_size: NA; d_call: TRBD2; j_call: TRBJ2-7; cdr3_nt: TGCGCCAGCAGCCTCTTACTAGCGGGAAACGAGCAGTACTTC; cdr3_aa: CASSLLLAGNEQYF
v_call: TRBV7-9; cdr3_length: 14; clone_size: once; d_call: NA; j_call: TRBJ1-4; cdr3_nt: TGTGCCACAGGCTCCTTCGGGGTAAATGAAAAACTGTTTTTT; cdr3_aa: CATGSFGVNEKLFF
v_call: TRBV9; cdr3_length: 15; clone_size: NA; d_call: NA; j_call: TRBJ2-5; cdr3_nt: TGTGCCAGCAGCCCTGGGACTATGGGGGGCGAGACCCAGTACTTC; cdr3_aa: CASSPGTMGGETQYF
v_call: TRBV29-1; cdr3_length: 12; clone_size: NA; d_call: TRBD1; j_call: TRBJ2-7; cdr3_nt: TGCAGCGTCCAGACAGGGGGGTACGAGCAGTACTTC; cdr3_aa: CSVQTGGYEQYF
v_call: TRBV4-1; cdr3_length: 15; clone_size: NA; d_call: NA; j_call: TRBJ1-2; cdr3_nt: TGCGCCAGCAGCCAAGATATCGGCGTCAACTATGGCTACACCTTC; cdr3_aa: CASSQDIGVNYGYTF
v_call: TRBV6-1; cdr3_length: 14; clone_size: NA; d_call: NA; j_call: TRBJ1-2; cdr3_nt: TGTGCCAGCAGTGAAGGTCAGCTTAACTATGGCTACACCTTC; cdr3_aa: CASSEGQLNYGYTF
v_call: TRBV27; cdr3_length: 14; clone_size: NA; d_call: NA; j_call: TRBJ2-7; cdr3_nt: TGTGCCAGCAGTTCCCGACATCCCTCCTACGAGCAGTACTTC; cdr3_aa: CASSSRHPSYEQYF
v_call: TRBV10-1; cdr3_length: 13; clone_size: once; d_call: NA; j_call: TRBJ2-5; cdr3_nt: TGCGCCAGCAGTGCAGGGATCAAGGAGACCCAGTACTTC; cdr3_aa: CASSAGIKETQYF
v_call: TRBV29-1; cdr3_length: 16; clone_size: NA; d_call: NA; j_call: TRBJ2-2; cdr3_nt: TGCAGCGTTGAAGGTTGGGCGGGGACGAACACCGGGGAGCTGTTTTTT; cdr3_aa: CSVEGWAGTNTGELFF
v_call: TRBV4-1; cdr3_length: 15; clone_size: few; d_call: NA; j_call: TRBJ1-6; cdr3_nt: TGCGCCAGCAGCCCGTACAGGACAGCCATGTCACCCCTCCACTTT; cdr3_aa: CASSPYRTAMSPLHF
v_call: TRBV7-7; cdr3_length: 15; clone_size: NA; d_call: TRBD2; j_call: TRBJ2-1; cdr3_nt: TGTGCCAGCAGCTCCCGACTAGCGGGAAACAATGAGCAGTTCTTC; cdr3_aa: CASSSRLAGNNEQFF
v_call: TRBV9; cdr3_length: 13; clone_size: NA; d_call: NA; j_call: TRBJ1-2; cdr3_nt: TGTGCCAGCAGCGAGACAGCTAACTATGGCTACACCTTC; cdr3_aa: CASSETANYGYTF
v_call: TRBV29-1; cdr3_length: 13; clone_size: NA; d_call: NA; j_call: TRBJ2-5; cdr3_nt: TGCAGCGTTCGTGGGGAGTACCAAGAGACCCAGTACTTC; cdr3_aa: CSVRGEYQETQYF
v_call: TRBV28; cdr3_length: 13; clone_size: NA; d_call: TRBD1; j_call: TRBJ1-2; cdr3_nt: TGTGCCAGCAGTTTCGACAGGGTCTATGGCTACACCTTC; cdr3_aa: CASSFDRVYGYTF
v_call: TRBV27; cdr3_length: 13; clone_size: NA; d_call: NA; j_call: TRBJ1-5; cdr3_nt: TGTGCCAGCAGTTTGAGCCTGGGTCAGCCCCAGCATTTT; cdr3_aa: CASSLSLGQPQHF
v_call: TRBV5-1; cdr3_length: 17; clone_size: NA; d_call: TRBD1; j_call: TRBJ1-6; cdr3_nt: TGCGCCAGCAGCTTGTTCCCGCAGACAGGGAAAGGATCACCCCTCCACTTT; cdr3_aa: CASSLFPQTGKGSPLHF
v_call: TRBV6-5; cdr3_length: 16; clone_size: few; d_call: NA; j_call: TRBJ2-2; cdr3_nt: TGTGCCAGCAGTTACTCAGGTCTACCGAACACCGGGGAGCTGTTTTTT; cdr3_aa: CASSYSGLPNTGELFF
v_call: TRBV20-1; cdr3_length: 11; clone_size: NA; d_call: TRBD1; j_call: TRBJ1-2; cdr3_nt: TGCAGTGCTCGACAGGGAGGCGGCTACACCTTC; cdr3_aa: CSARQGGGYTF